This T cell receptor beta chain was documented in a study of T-cell reconstitution after alpha-beta-depleted transplantation in children. At least ten counts were recorded for this clonotype. A library of TCRbeta sequences, prepared with unique molecular identifiers, was generated. MiXCR was run by TCRdb on the PCR reads, yielding one entry per CDR3 protein. The sample includes around 450,000 distinct CDR3 sequences, 43% of them seen just once. The CDR3 consists of 12 residues. Germline-derived CDR1 and CDR2 are KGHDR and SFDVKD. V lost 9 bases and J lost 5, with 11 bases in between. The chain couples TRBV24-1 to TRBJ2-3; D unclear. The source of this sequence is a girl aged 2-10 years with aplastic anemia, due to receive a stem cell transplant. Here the sequenced sample was PBMCs, taken before TCRalphabeta/CD19-depleted stem cell transplant. The CDR3 is CATSPWGDTQYF. CDR3 nucleotide sequence: TGTGCCACCTCGCCCTGGGGAGATACGCAGTATTTT.